The present entry profiles one TCR beta chain with its context. Specified time point: cycle 4 day 1 (C4D1), after 5 to 7 weeks of nivolumab. In every patient, relapse followed autologous stem cell transplantation, while exposure to brentuximab vedotin differed. The data are from a study of PD-1 blockade in classical Hodgkin lymphoma. Some clones are missing from TCRdb's copy, which holds only in-frame ones; the method was immunoSEQ multiplex PCR. The sample consists of 75,000 to 100,000 clones, more than 85% of them appearing once. The CDR3 is 15 residues long. With V trimmed by 5 bases and J by 4 bases, 8 bases remained unmatched. The germline V gene has CDR1 SGHRS and CDR2 YFSETQ.

V gene TRBV5-1 combines with J gene TRBJ1-4; TRBD1 aligns across 7 bases. This clonotype originated in a human donor with classical Hodgkin lymphoma. The sequences come from peripheral blood mononuclear cells (PBMCs), collected before the fourth cycle of nivolumab. As DNA, the CDR3 is TGCGCCAGCAGTCCATGGGGACAGATTAATGAAAAACTGTTTTTT. Its protein product is CASSPWGQINEKLFF.